The rows below give T cell receptor beta chains drawn from one sample of a study of technical replicates of blood from several donors. Sequencing was performed with immunoSEQ multiplex PCR; in TCRdb, only in-frame clones are kept and a portion is missing. This sample has roughly 52,000 clones, with 90% to 95% found just once. Sequencing used PBMCs. These TCRs come from a human donor in good health. Some clones in this sample may be carry-over from other donors' samples. Each CDR3 is given with its conserved first and last residue. The D gene is left open where the match is weak. Where a row states a size, it is once, few, many or the class of an expanded clone; other rows omit it.

J gene: TRBJ2-7
clone size: NA
D gene: NA
CDR3 length: 13
V gene: TRBV7-6
CDR3 DNA: TGTGCCACGTCTTCGACACGCTCCTACGAGCAGTACTTC
CDR3 protein: CATSSTRSYEQYF

J gene: TRBJ2-3
clone size: NA
D gene: NA
CDR3 length: 15
V gene: TRBV7-2
CDR3 DNA: TGTGCCAGCAGCCAAGGGGGGGTTGGCACAGATACGCAGTATTTT
CDR3 protein: CASSQGGVGTDTQYF

J gene: TRBJ2-1
clone size: NA
D gene: NA
CDR3 length: 13
V gene: TRBV7-8
CDR3 DNA: TGTGCCAGCGTCCGGAGCTCCTACAATGAGCAGTTCTTC
CDR3 protein: CASVRSSYNEQFF

J gene: TRBJ2-1
clone size: NA
D gene: NA
CDR3 length: 14
V gene: TRBV6-4
CDR3 DNA: TGTGCCAGCAGTGATCAGACGGGGAGCGATGAGCAGTTCTTC
CDR3 protein: CASSDQTGSDEQFF

J gene: TRBJ2-3
clone size: NA
D gene: NA
CDR3 length: 10
V gene: TRBV20-1
CDR3 DNA: TGCAGTGGCGGGACTGATACGCAGTATTTT
CDR3 protein: CSGGTDTQYF

J gene: TRBJ1-1
clone size: NA
D gene: NA
CDR3 length: 14
V gene: TRBV5-1
CDR3 DNA: TGCGCCAGCAGCTTGGCCGGGGGATACGCTGAAGCTTTCTTT
CDR3 protein: CASSLAGGYAEAFF

J gene: TRBJ1-1
clone size: NA
D gene: NA
CDR3 length: 14
V gene: TRBV7-8
CDR3 DNA: TGTGCCAGCAGCTTTGGGGGCCCGAACACTGAAGCTTTCTTT
CDR3 protein: CASSFGGPNTEAFF

J gene: TRBJ2-2
clone size: few
D gene: TRBD2
CDR3 length: 21
V gene: TRBV5-1
CDR3 DNA: TGCGCCAGCAGCCCCGAACCCGGGACTAGCGGGAGGGTGGGGAACACCGGGGAGCTGTTTTTT
CDR3 protein: CASSPEPGTSGRVGNTGELFF

J gene: TRBJ2-7
clone size: NA
D gene: TRBD2
CDR3 length: 13
V gene: TRBV7-8
CDR3 DNA: TGTGCCAGCAGCTTTACCGGGAGGGACGAGCAGTACTTC
CDR3 protein: CASSFTGRDEQYF

J gene: TRBJ2-3
clone size: NA
D gene: NA
CDR3 length: 15
V gene: TRBV4-1
CDR3 DNA: TGCGCCAGCAGCCCGAAGCCTCAAACTCCAGATACGCAGTATTTT
CDR3 protein: CASSPKPQTPDTQYF

J gene: TRBJ1-4
clone size: NA
D gene: NA
CDR3 length: 16
V gene: TRBV4-3
CDR3 DNA: TGCGCCAGCAGCCAGGGTGGAGGCACATTTAATGAAAAACTGTTTTTT
CDR3 protein: CASSQGGGTFNEKLFF